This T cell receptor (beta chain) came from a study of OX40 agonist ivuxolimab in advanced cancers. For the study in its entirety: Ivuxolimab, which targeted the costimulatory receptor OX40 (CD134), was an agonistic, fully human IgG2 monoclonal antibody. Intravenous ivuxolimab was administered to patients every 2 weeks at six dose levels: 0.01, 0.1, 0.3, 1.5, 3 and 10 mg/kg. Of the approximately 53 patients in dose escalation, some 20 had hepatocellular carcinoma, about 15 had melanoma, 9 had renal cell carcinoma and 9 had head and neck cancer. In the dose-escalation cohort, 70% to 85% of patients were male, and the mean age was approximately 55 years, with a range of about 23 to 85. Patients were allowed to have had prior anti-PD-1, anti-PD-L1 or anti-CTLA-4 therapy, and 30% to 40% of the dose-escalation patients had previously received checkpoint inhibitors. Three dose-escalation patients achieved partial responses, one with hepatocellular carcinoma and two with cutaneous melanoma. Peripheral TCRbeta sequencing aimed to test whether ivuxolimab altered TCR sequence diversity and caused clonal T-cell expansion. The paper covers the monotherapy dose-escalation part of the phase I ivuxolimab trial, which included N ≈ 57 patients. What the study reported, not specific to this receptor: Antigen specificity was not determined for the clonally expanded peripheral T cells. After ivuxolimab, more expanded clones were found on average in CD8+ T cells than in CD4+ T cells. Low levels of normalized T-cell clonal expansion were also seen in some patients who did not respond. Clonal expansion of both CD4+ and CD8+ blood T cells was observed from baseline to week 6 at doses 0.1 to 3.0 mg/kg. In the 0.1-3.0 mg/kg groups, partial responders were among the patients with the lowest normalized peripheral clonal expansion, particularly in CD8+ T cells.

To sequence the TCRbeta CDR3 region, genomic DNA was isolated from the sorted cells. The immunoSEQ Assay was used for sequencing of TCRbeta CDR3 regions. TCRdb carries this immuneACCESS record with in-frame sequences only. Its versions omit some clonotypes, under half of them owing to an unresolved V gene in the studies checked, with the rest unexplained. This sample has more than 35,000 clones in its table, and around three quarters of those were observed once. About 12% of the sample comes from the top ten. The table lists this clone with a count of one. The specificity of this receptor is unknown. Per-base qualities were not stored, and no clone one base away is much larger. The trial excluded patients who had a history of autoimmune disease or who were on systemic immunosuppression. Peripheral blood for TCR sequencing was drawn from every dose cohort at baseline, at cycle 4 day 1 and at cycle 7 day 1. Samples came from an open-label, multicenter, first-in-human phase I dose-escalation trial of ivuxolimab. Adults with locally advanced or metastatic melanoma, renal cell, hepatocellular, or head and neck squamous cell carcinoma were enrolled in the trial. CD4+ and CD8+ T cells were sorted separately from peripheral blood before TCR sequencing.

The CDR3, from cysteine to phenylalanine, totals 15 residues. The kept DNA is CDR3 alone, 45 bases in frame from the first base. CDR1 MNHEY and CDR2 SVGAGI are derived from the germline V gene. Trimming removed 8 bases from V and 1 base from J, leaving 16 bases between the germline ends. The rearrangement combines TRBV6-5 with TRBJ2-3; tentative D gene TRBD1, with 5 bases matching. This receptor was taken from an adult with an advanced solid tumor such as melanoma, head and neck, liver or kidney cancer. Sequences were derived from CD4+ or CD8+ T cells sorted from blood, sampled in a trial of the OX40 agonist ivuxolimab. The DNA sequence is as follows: TGTGCCAGCCTAAGGACAATCGCCGGCACAGATACGCAGTATTTT. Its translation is CASLRTIAGTDTQYF.